A single sample is the source of the 23 T cell receptor beta chains below, sequenced in a study of T cells in Graves' hyperthyroidism and ophthalmopathy. The CDR3 regions of TCR beta were amplified from RNA transcripts. First-round RT-PCR of the TCR CDR3 relied on the HTBI primer set. Each CDR3 protein is one row after TCRdb ran MiXCR on the multiplex PCR reads. The table includes 300,000 to 450,000 distinct CDR3 sequences, around 13% detected once. Sequencing was carried out using blood. These receptors originate from a woman aged 18-30 years with Graves' hyperthyroidism.

The sample holds many counts of this clonotype. The chain has TRBV6-6 and TRBJ1-3, with 7 bases identical to TRBD1. V lost 2 bases to trimming and J lost 2 bases; unmatched junction nucleotides: 9. This CDR3 region has 17 residues. Germline V CDR1 and CDR2: MNHNY, SVGAGI (reference sequence). The chain's CDR3 is CASSYRFGQDPGNTIYF. CDR3 coding DNA: TGTGCCAGCAGTTACCGCTTTGGACAGGACCCTGGAAACACCATATATTTT.

Turning to this clonotype: One junction end does not reproduce the germline sequence, and a read error may be involved. The chain couples TRBV6-1 to TRBJ2-2, with D perhaps being TRBD1 or TRBD2 (5 bases each). Germline V lookup: CDR1 MNHNS, CDR2 SASEGT. CDR3 length equals 14 residues. CDR3 nucleotides: TGTGCCAGCAGCCCGACAGTTAACACCGGGGAGCTGCTTTTT. Protein product: CASSPTVNTGELLF.

This clonotype was detected many times. The chain carries TRBV5-5 and TRBJ2-1; TRBD1 agrees at 10 bases. Germline V CDR1 and CDR2: SGHKS, YYEKEE (reference sequence). V gave up 4 bases and J gave up 8 bases; unmatched junction bases: 9. There are 15 residues in the CDR3. The CDR3 reads CASSDRDRGLYEQFF. The CDR3 DNA reads TGTGCCAGCAGCGACCGGGACAGGGGTTTGTATGAGCAGTTCTTC.

About this clonotype: Because it lacks the conserved phenylalanine or tryptophan at the end, this CDR3 is likely a read error. The chain couples TRBV3-1 to TRBJ1-1, with D tentatively TRBD1 (6 bases). CDR3 length: 15 amino acids. V was clipped by 5 bases and J by 3 bases, with 16 bases between them. In germline, CDR1 is LGHDT, CDR2 YNNKEL (reference sequence). The DNA of the CDR3 is TGTGCCAGCAGCTCCCAGGGGCGTCCCGACACTGAAGCTTTCTCT. Translated, it gives CASSSQGRPDTEAFS.

This clonotype was observed at least ten times. The chain joins TRBV18 to TRBJ1-6; maybe TRBD1 (5 bases). Germline CDR1 KGHSH, CDR2 LQKENI. The CDR3 covers 14 residues. Trimming cost V 4 bases and J 6 bases, with 10 bases left between them. In nucleotides, the CDR3 is TGTGCCAGCTCACTCGACAGTCTTAATTCACCCCTCCACTTT. Protein: CASSLDSLNSPLHF.

This clonotype was observed at least ten times. The chain links TRBV30 to TRBJ2-1; 10 nucleotides line up with TRBD2. Germline lookup yields CDR1 GTSNPN and CDR2 SVGIG (reference sequence). This CDR3 region has 18 residues. The trim removed 5 bases at V and 4 bases at J, leaving 17 bases unmatched. As DNA, the CDR3 is TGTGCCTGGGTCGGGTGGGGACGGTCTAGCGGGGGTTACAATGAGCAGTTCTTC. Translated: CAWVGWGRSSGGYNEQFF.

Ten or more counts support this clonotype. The rearrangement links TRBV12-3 or TRBV12-4 to TRBJ2-7; 10 bases match TRBD1. V lost 6 bases, J lost 6 bases, and 5 bases stayed unmatched. The CDR3 runs 13 residues. The CDR3 nucleotides read TGTGCCAGCAGCTTTGACAGGGGGCGCGAGCAGTACTTC. This encodes CASSFDRGREQYF.

This clonotype was found many times. The chain joins TRBV28 to TRBJ1-6; D ambiguous. This CDR3 contains 14 residues. CDR1 and CDR2 (germline): MDHEN, SYDVKM. The V gene lost 2 bases and the J gene lost 14 bases, with 16 bases spanning the gap. CDR3 DNA sequence: TGTGCCAGCAGTTTAAAGTTCCCGAGTATGACCCTCCACTTT. Amino acids: CASSLKFPSMTLHF. Filled out from reference TRBV28 and TRBJ1-6, the complete variable domain reads DVKVTQSSRYLVKRTGEKVFLECVQDMDHENMFWYRQDPGLGLRLIYFSYDVKMKEKGDIPEGYSVSREKKERFSLILESASTNQTSMYLCASSLKFPSMTLHFGNGTRLTVT.

There are many counts of this clonotype. The rearrangement links TRBV5-1 to TRBJ1-4; D is ambiguous. Trimming removed 4 bases from V and 4 bases from J, with 14 bases in between. The CDR3 runs to 15 residues. Germline CDR1 SGHRS, CDR2 YFSETQ. CDR3 residues: CASSPTANSNEKLFF. The DNA for the CDR3 is TGCGCCAGCAGCCCGACGGCCAACAGTAATGAAAAACTGTTTTTT.

In its sample, this clonotype was seen many times. The chain uses TRBV28 and TRBJ1-3, with 7 bases fitting TRBD1. The ends lost 5 bases at V and 2 bases at J; junction bases unmatched: 3. CDR1 and CDR2 from the germline V gene are MDHEN and SYDVKM. The CDR3 length is 14 residues. CDR3 loop: CASSPGGTGNTIYF. The CDR3 DNA reads as TGTGCCAGCAGTCCAGGGGGAACTGGAAACACCATATATTTT.

This clonotype was seen many times. This rearrangement joins TRBV29-1 to TRBJ2-1; D remains ambiguous. Germline lookup yields CDR1 SQVTM and CDR2 ANQGSEA. V lost 4 bases to trimming and J lost 5 bases, with 9 bases between them. The CDR3 extends over 12 amino acids. DNA of the CDR3: TGCAGCGTTGTCGGGCACCACAATGAGCAGTTCTTC. It yields the protein CSVVGHHNEQFF.

This clonotype has a count of ten or more. J is TRBJ1-5 and V is TRBV24-1, with TRBD1 matching 7 bases. The CDR3 is 16 amino acids. The germline V gene encodes CDR1 KGHDR and CDR2 SFDVKD. J was trimmed by 6 bases and V by 3 bases; bases with no gene match: 10. CDR3 region: CATSDPGTEGIQPQHF. The CDR3 nucleotides are TGTGCCACCAGTGATCCCGGGACAGAGGGTATTCAGCCCCAGCATTTT.

This chain uses TRBV19 with TRBJ2-1; D ambiguous. CDR1 and CDR2 (germline): LNHDA, SQIVND (reference sequence). Trimming left V 3 bases short and J 7 bases short, with 19 bases between. The CDR3 is made up of 16 amino acids. CDR3 residues: CASSIRWSQIRNEQFF. In nucleotides, the CDR3 is TGTGCCAGTAGTATCCGATGGAGCCAAATACGGAATGAGCAGTTCTTC. Supplemented by reference TRBV19 and TRBJ2-1, the full variable domain reads DGGITQSPKYLFRKEGQNVTLSCEQNLNHDAMYWYRQDPGQGLRLIYYSQIVNDFQKGDIAEGYSVSREKKESFPLTVTSAQKNPTAFYLCASSIRWSQIRNEQFFGPGTRLTVL.

The chain recombines TRBV5-6 with TRBJ2-1, with 8 bases identical to TRBD1. The CDR3 contains 15 residues. The V gene's germline CDR1 is SGHDT and CDR2 YYEEEE. The ends lost 3 bases at V and 8 bases at J; junction bases unmatched: 10. This CDR3 reads CASSSRSGTGHEQFF. DNA of the CDR3: TGTGCCAGCAGCTCCCGCTCCGGGACAGGACATGAGCAGTTCTTC.

This clonotype was seen at least ten times. The V call is TRBV7-9, the J call TRBJ2-5, with D maybe TRBD2 (6 bases). This CDR3 comprises 16 residues. Trimming pared 3 bases from V and 1 base from J, leaving 15 bases between. CDR1 SEHNR and CDR2 FQNEAQ come from the germline V gene (reference sequence). The CDR3 nucleotides read TGTGCCAGCAGCTTCTGGGGACTTAACGCCCAAGAGACCCAGTACTTC. Protein: CASSFWGLNAQETQYF. Full variable domain (missing parts from reference TRBV7-9 and TRBJ2-5): DTGVSQNPRHKITKRGQNVTFRCDPISEHNRLYWYRQTLGQGPEFLTYFQNEAQLEKSRLLSDRFSAERPKGSFSTLEIQRTEQGDSAMYLCASSFWGLNAQETQYFGPGTRLLVL.

This clonotype was seen many times. This chain links TRBV19 with TRBJ1-6; D remains unclear. Trimming took 9 bases from V and 6 from J, leaving 15 bases between them. From germline, CDR1 is LNHDA and CDR2 SQIVND (reference sequence). This CDR3 comprises 14 residues. CDR3 protein: CASHNRELNSPLHF. In DNA form, the CDR3 reads TGTGCCAGCCATAACCGGGAGCTTAATTCACCCCTCCACTTT.

V and J are TRBV4-1 and TRBJ1-6; no definite D call. The CDR3 is made up of 17 amino acids. Germline lookup yields CDR1 MGHRA and CDR2 YSYEKL. Trimming cost V 6 bases and J 10 bases, with 25 bases left between them. The CDR3 region has the DNA TGCGCCAGCAGGCAAAGTCCCCTTCGGCGGGTACTATCACCCCTCCACTTT. Encoded protein: CASRQSPLRRVLSPLHF.

This clonotype has a count of ten or more. The chain carries TRBV3-1 and TRBJ2-1; D gene unclear. CDR1 is LGHDT, CDR2 YNNKEL, per germline (reference sequence). With 4 bases removed from V and 8 bases from J, the gap between germline ends came to 21 bases. The CDR3 is 16 residues long. CDR3 in DNA: TGTGCCAGCAGCCGAGGACCCGCCGGCCTAACGGATGAGCAGTTCTTC. Translating it yields CASSRGPAGLTDEQFF.

This clonotype was detected only once. This chain connects TRBV3-1 to TRBJ2-1; a weak D match, TRBD2 (6 bases). Germline V gene sequence: CDR1 LGHDT, CDR2 YNNKEL (reference sequence). CDR3 length: 15 residues. V was cut by 0 bases and J by 2 bases, with 8 bases left in between. CDR3 loop: CASSQDVAAYNEQFF. CDR3 DNA sequence: TGTGCCAGCAGCCAAGATGTAGCGGCCTACAATGAGCAGTTCTTC.

Regarding this clonotype: A much larger clone differs by one base, so this may be a read error. V gene TRBV20-1 combines with J gene TRBJ2-1; D possibly corresponds to TRBD2 (5 bases). Germline V gene lookup returns CDR1 DFQATT and CDR2 SNEGSKA (reference sequence). V was clipped by 2 bases and J by 0 bases, with 20 bases between them. The CDR3 has 18 residues. The CDR3 region is CSARSRIPSSTSYNEQFF. DNA for the CDR3: TGCAGTGCTAGATCTAGAATACCTAGCAGTACCTCCTACAATGAGCAGTTCTTC.

This clonotype was counted many times. V and J are TRBV5-1 and TRBJ2-1; 16 nucleotides agree with TRBD2. V shed 4 bases and J 4 bases; nucleotides not matched to a gene: 14. Germline V lookup: CDR1 SGHRS, CDR2 YFSETQ. The CDR3 totals 20 residues. The CDR3 nucleotides read TGCGCCAGCAGCAAGGGACTAGCGGGGGGGCGCGCGGACCTATACAATGAGCAGTTCTTC. It translates to CASSKGLAGGRADLYNEQFF.

This chain connects TRBV11-2 to TRBJ1-2; D possibly corresponds to TRBD1 (6 bases). The CDR3 runs to 15 residues. V was cut by 0 bases and J by 4 bases, with 12 bases left in between. CDR1 SGHAT and CDR2 FQNNGV come from the germline V gene. CDR3 sequence: CASSLDGGRPYGYTF. The DNA for the CDR3 is TGTGCCAGCAGCTTAGACGGGGGCAGGCCCTATGGCTACACCTTC. The variable domain in full, completed from reference TRBV11-2 and TRBJ1-2, reads EAGVAQSPRYKIIEKRQSVAFWCNPISGHATLYWYQQILGQGPKLLIQFQNNGVVDDSQLPKDRFSAERLKGVDSTLKIQPAKLEDSAVYLCASSLDGGRPYGYTFGSGTRLTVV.

In this sample, this clonotype turned up many times. This rearrangement joins TRBV24-1 to TRBJ2-1; the match to TRBD1 covers 9 bases. Looked up from germline, CDR1 is KGHDR and CDR2 is SFDVKD. The CDR3 is 15 amino acids. The junction had 7 bases not matched to a gene; V was cut back by 3 bases and J by 8 bases. Here the CDR3 reads CATSDPGQGLDEQFF. CDR3 DNA sequence: TGTGCCACCAGTGATCCGGGACAGGGTTTGGATGAGCAGTTCTTC.